These 22 T cell receptor beta chains originate from one sample sequenced in a study of CD8+CD57+ T cells in acquired aplastic anemia. The patients chosen for sequencing had shown expansion of CD8+CD57+ cells (detected by flow cytometry). Using genomic DNA as the template, TCR beta VDJ and CDR3 profiling was carried out. In TCRdb, the reads were re-called with MiXCR into one record per CDR3 protein. In the table there are 120,000 or so distinct CDR3 sequences, nearly 40% of which are singletons. The sample was sorted CD4+, CD8+, or CD8+CD57+ T cells (not recorded which) from PBMCs. These receptors all come from a human donor with aplastic anemia.

The table lists this clonotype with many counts. This chain joins TRBV29-1 and TRBJ2-3, with TRBD1 identical over 9 bases. With V trimmed by 3 bases and J by 8 bases, 6 bases remained unmatched. This CDR3 region has 13 residues. CDR1 SQVTM and CDR2 ANQGSEA come from the germline V gene. The CDR3: CSVEGQGSGTQYF. The CDR3 DNA is TGCAGCGTTGAGGGACAGGGATCTGGTACGCAGTATTTT.

This chain links TRBV3-1 with TRBJ1-2, with 11 bases lining up with TRBD1. V was clipped by 6 bases and J by 13 bases; unmatched bases: 25. In germline, CDR1 is LGHDT, CDR2 YNNKEL (reference sequence). The CDR3 length is 18 residues. CDR3 nucleotide sequence: TGTGCCAGCAGTTACGGTAGGACAGGGGGCGCGGGTCCCCTACCGTCCACCTTC. This encodes CASSYGRTGGAGPLPSTF. Full variable domain (missing parts from reference TRBV3-1 and TRBJ1-2): DTAVSQTPKYLVTQMGNDKSIKCEQNLGHDTMYWYKQDSKKFLKIMFSYNNKELIINETVPNRFSPKSPDKAHLNLHINSLELGDSAVYFCASSYGRTGGAGPLPSTFGSGTRLTVV.

The chain links TRBV10-1 to TRBJ1-5; D is unresolved. Germline CDR1 reads WNHNN; CDR2 reads SYGVQD (reference sequence). The CDR3 sequence is 13 residues long. V lost 0 bases to trimming and J lost 4 bases, with 4 bases between them. CDR3 residues: CASSESSNQPQHF. The DNA of the CDR3 is TGCGCCAGCAGTGAGTCGTCAAATCAGCCCCAGCATTTT.

The J gene is TRBJ1-2, the V gene TRBV5-5; D may be TRBD1 (6 bases). The V gene lost 4 bases and the J gene lost 5 bases, with 12 bases spanning the gap. Germline-derived CDR1 and CDR2 are SGHKS and YYEKEE (reference sequence). The CDR3 length is 13 residues. CDR3 sequence reads: CASSGGSFYGYTF. The CDR3 coding sequence is TGTGCCAGCAGCGGGGGCAGTTTTTATGGCTACACCTTC.

The chain combines TRBV25-1 with TRBJ2-1, with 7 bases matching TRBD2. Germline lookup yields CDR1 MGHDK and CDR2 SYGVNS. The CDR3 contains 13 residues. Trimming removed 4 bases from V and 8 bases from J; junction bases left unmatched: 5. DNA for the CDR3: TGTGCCAGCAGTGTGGCGGGAGATGATGAGCAGTTCTTC. Translating it yields CASSVAGDDEQFF.

About this clonotype: Its ends do not fully match the called genes, so a read error is possible. The V and J genes are TRBV10-3 and TRBJ2-7; D perhaps matches TRBD2 (7 bases). Per the germline V gene, CDR1 is ENHRY and CDR2 is SYGVKD. This CDR3 contains 15 residues. The CDR3, as DNA: TGTGCCATCAGTGAGGCGGGGGCATTAAGAAACGAGCAGTGCTTC. This gives the protein CAISEAGALRNEQCF.

The sample holds many counts of this clonotype. The chain has TRBV7-7 and TRBJ2-1; D is uncertain. V was pared by 3 bases and J by 7 bases, with 10 bases between. There are 13 residues in the CDR3. Germline CDR1 and CDR2: SSHAT and FNYEAQ (reference sequence). In DNA, the CDR3 is TGTGCCAGCAGCTTGAGCCCAAGGAATGAGCAGTTCTTC. It translates to CASSLSPRNEQFF.

This clonotype was seen many times. At one end, the junction sequence differs from germline, possibly due to a read error. The chain couples TRBV4-1 to TRBJ2-4; D perhaps matches TRBD1 (6 bases). The germline CDR1 and CDR2 sequences are MGHRA and YSYEKL. The CDR3 loop spans 17 amino acids. The CDR3 loop reads CASSQDPGQRAENIQYF. The CDR3 DNA is TGCGCCAGCAGCCAAGATCCTGGACAGCGAGCCGAAAACATTCAGTACTTC.

The chain combines TRBV19 with TRBJ1-6; TRBD1 aligns across 8 bases. Germline V lookup: CDR1 LNHDA, CDR2 SQIVND (reference sequence). The CDR3 runs 16 residues. The V gene end was trimmed by 9 bases and the J gene end by 4 bases; junction bases not matched to a gene: 11. CDR3 region: CASKPAGQGYNSPLHF. CDR3 DNA: TGTGCCAGCAAACCAGCAGGACAGGGTTATAATTCACCCCTCCACTTT.

Many counts were recorded for this clonotype. The V and J genes are TRBV6-5 and TRBJ2-5, with D possibly being TRBD1 (6 bases). This CDR3 is 14 amino acids long. Trimming pared 0 bases from V and 5 bases from J, leaving 10 bases between. Germline V gives CDR1 MNHEY, CDR2 SVGAGI. This CDR3 reads CASSYSQGRETQYF. The DNA of the CDR3 is TGTGCCAGCAGTTACTCTCAGGGGCGCGAGACCCAGTACTTC.

To note about this clonotype: Since a much larger clone is just one base distant, this may be a read error. The chain employs TRBV14 and TRBJ2-7; D is possibly TRBD1 (6 bases). This CDR3 comprises 15 residues. The germline CDR1 and CDR2 sequences are SGHDN and FVKESK. The CDR3 sequence is CASSLEQGKSYGQYF. The CDR3 DNA is TGTGCCAGCAGCTTAGAACAGGGTAAATCCTACGGGCAGTACTTC.

The chain carries TRBV19 and TRBJ1-1; D is unresolved. V was clipped by 1 base and J by 1 base, with 1 base between them. The germline V gene encodes CDR1 LNHDA and CDR2 SQIVND (reference sequence). CDR3 length: 12 amino acids. In nucleotides, the CDR3 is TGTGCCAGTAGTATAGGGAACACTGAAGCTTTCTTT. Its translation is CASSIGNTEAFF.

This clonotype was detected many times. This chain uses TRBV7-2 with TRBJ1-1; D is uncertain. Germline CDR1 SGHTA, CDR2 FQGNSA. There are 14 residues in the CDR3. V was cut by 1 base and J by 7 bases, with 13 bases left in between. The CDR3 DNA reads TGTGCCAGCAGCTTAGAGAGTCGGACCGTTGAAGCTTTCTTT. Protein sequence: CASSLESRTVEAFF. The full variable domain, its missing parts supplied by reference TRBV7-2 and TRBJ1-1, is GAGVSQSPSNKVTEKGKDVELRCDPISGHTALYWYRQSLGQGLEFLIYFQGNSAPDKSGLPSDRFSAERTGGSVSTLTIQRTQQEDSAVYLCASSLESRTVEAFFGQGTRLTVV.

This clonotype showed up just once. The rearrangement links TRBV10-3 to TRBJ2-1; 8 bases align to TRBD1. The length of the CDR3 is 14 residues. From germline, CDR1 is ENHRY and CDR2 SYGVKD. The ends lost 2 bases at V and 8 bases at J; junction bases unmatched: 5. CDR3 sequence reads: CAISERTGIDEQFF. The CDR3, as DNA: TGTGCCATCAGTGAGCGGACAGGGATCGATGAGCAGTTCTTC.

This clonotype was seen many times. V and J are TRBV5-5 and TRBJ2-2; TRBD2 aligns across 12 bases. The CDR3 has 16 residues. Trimming took 7 bases from V and 5 from J; bases not matched to a gene: 9. Germline lookup yields CDR1 SGHKS and CDR2 YYEKEE (reference sequence). CDR3 loop: CASSTKTSGRTGELFF. CDR3 bases: TGTGCCAGCTCCACTAAGACTAGCGGGAGAACCGGGGAGCTGTTTTTT.

The rearrangement links TRBV24-1 to TRBJ1-2; maybe TRBD1 (6 bases). The V end lost 4 bases, the J end lost 0 bases, and 8 bases lay between the germline ends. The germline CDR1 and CDR2 sequences are KGHDR and SFDVKD. CDR3 size: 14 residues. The chain's CDR3 is CATSEGTPNYGYTF. DNA of the CDR3: TGTGCCACCAGTGAGGGGACACCTAACTATGGCTACACCTTC.

The table lists this clonotype with many counts. The chain couples TRBV5-1 to TRBJ1-2; unclear D gene. V was cut by 4 bases and J by 0 bases, with 10 bases left in between. Germline CDR1 and CDR2: SGHRS and YFSETQ. The CDR3 loop spans 14 amino acids. DNA for the CDR3: TGCGCCAGCAGCCCTGCGGGAGCTAACTATGGCTACACCTTC. Amino acid sequence: CASSPAGANYGYTF. The full variable domain, completed using reference TRBV5-1 and TRBJ1-2, is KAGVTQTPRYLIKTRGQQVTLSCSPISGHRSVSWYQQTPGQGLQFLFEYFSETQRNKGNFPGRFSGRQFSNSRSEMNVSTLELGDSALYLCASSPAGANYGYTFGSGTRLTVV.

The chain employs TRBV5-4 and TRBJ1-2, with 7 bases fitting TRBD1. The V gene's germline CDR1 is SGHNT and CDR2 YYREEE (reference sequence). V was pared by 0 bases and J by 10 bases, with 18 bases of the junction left unmatched. The CDR3 length is 17 residues. The CDR3 is CASSLAGTASSPGVYTF. CDR3 sequence (DNA): TGTGCCAGCAGCTTGGCCGGGACAGCGAGTTCTCCTGGTGTCTACACCTTC. Drawing the rest from reference TRBV5-4 and TRBJ1-2, the complete variable domain is ETGVTQSPTHLIKTRGQQVTLRCSSQSGHNTVSWYQQALGQGPQFIFQYYREEENGRGNFPPRFSGLQFPNYSSELNVNALELDDSALYLCASSLAGTASSPGVYTFGSGTRLTVV.

V is TRBV7-9 and J is TRBJ1-2; no reliable D call. The CDR3 has 13 residues. Per germline, CDR1 SEHNR and CDR2 FQNEAQ (reference sequence). With 6 bases removed from V and 3 bases from J, the gap between germline ends came to 11 bases. The CDR3 sequence is CASSDRADYGYTF. As DNA, the CDR3 is TGTGCCAGCAGTGATAGGGCAGACTATGGCTACACCTTC.

This clonotype was found many times. J is TRBJ2-5 and V is TRBV19; D unclear. The germline V gene encodes CDR1 LNHDA and CDR2 SQIVND (reference sequence). The length of the CDR3 is 13 residues. V lost 2 bases, J lost 4 bases, and 8 bases lay in between. This CDR3 reads CASSIRPGETQYF. DNA of the CDR3: TGTGCCAGTAGTATAAGGCCTGGAGAGACCCAGTACTTC.

The rearrangement uses TRBV4-2 and TRBJ1-6, with 7 positions matching TRBD1. CDR3 length equals 17 residues. The germline gives CDR1 LGHNA, CDR2 YNFKEQ. V shed 4 bases and J 10 bases; nucleotides not matched to a gene: 16. The CDR3 loop is CASSPRPATGDLSPLHF. Here the CDR3 DNA reads TGTGCCAGCAGCCCGCGCCCCGCTACAGGGGACCTCTCACCCCTCCACTTT.

At least ten counts were recorded for this clonotype. The rearrangement links TRBV12-3 or TRBV12-4 to TRBJ2-2, with 7 bases that match TRBD1. This CDR3 is built from 16 residues. The ends lost 0 bases at V and 0 bases at J; junction bases unmatched: 1. The CDR3 coding sequence is TGTGCCAGCAGTTTAGCGGACAGGTCGAACACCGGGGAGCTGTTTTTT. Protein sequence: CASSLADRSNTGELFF.